Following are 3 T cell receptor beta chains from one sample sequenced in a study of shared clonotypes between healthy human individuals. Sequencing was performed with immunoSEQ multiplex PCR; in TCRdb, only in-frame clones are kept and a portion is missing. The sample includes over a million clones, just under 99% of them seen just once. Sequencing input: naive CD4+ T cells sorted from blood. Specified subset: CD45RA+ positively selected. These receptors were taken from a man aged 30 to 45 in good health.

The chain employs TRBV2 and TRBJ2-3; D is ambiguous. With 3 bases removed from V and 4 bases from J, the gap between germline ends came to 8 bases. The CDR3 is 13 residues long. Germline CDR1 and CDR2: SNHLY and FYNNEI. This chain's CDR3 is CASSDGVSDTQYF. As DNA, the CDR3 is TGTGCCAGCAGTGATGGAGTGTCAGATACGCAGTATTTT.

This clone has just one count. The junction departs from germline at one end; a sequencing error may be responsible. The chain uses TRBV7-7 and TRBJ2-2; D is unclear. The length of the CDR3 is 13 residues. Per germline, CDR1 SSHAT and CDR2 FNYEAQ (reference sequence). The CDR3 DNA sequence: TGTGCTAGCAGGTACACTGACACCGGGGAGCTGTTTTTT. Its translation: CASRYTDTGELFF.

Points on this clone: This sample includes further DNA sequences coding for the same CDR3. The chain recombines TRBV9 with TRBJ2-5; the D is unclear. The CDR3 length is 13 residues. Germline CDR1 and CDR2: SGDLS and YYNGEE. Trimming cost V 1 base and J 3 bases, with 7 bases left between them. DNA for the CDR3: TGTGCCAGCAGCGTAAGAGGAGAAGAGACCCAGTACTTC. It is translated as CASSVRGEETQYF.